The present T cell receptor (beta chain) was sequenced within a study of cytotoxic CD8 clonotypes in ibrutinib-treated CLL. CDR1 is LNHNV, CDR2 YYDKDF, per germline (reference sequence). V was pared by 1 base and J by 0 bases, with 3 bases of the junction left unmatched. The CDR3 has 15 amino acids. Using immunoSEQ multiplex PCR, the repertoire was profiled, and TCRdb retains in-frame clones only, with some absent. The sample records about 200,000 clones, roughly 77% being singletons. The rearrangement joins TRBV15 to TRBJ2-7, with 7 positions matching TRBD1. The specimen was PBMCs, collected after 12 months of ibrutinib treatment. This receptor was taken from a human donor with chronic lymphocytic leukemia. Written as DNA, the CDR3 is TGTGCCACCAGCAGAGTAGGGGGCGGCTCCTACGAGCAGTACTTC. Translating it yields CATSRVGGGSYEQYF.